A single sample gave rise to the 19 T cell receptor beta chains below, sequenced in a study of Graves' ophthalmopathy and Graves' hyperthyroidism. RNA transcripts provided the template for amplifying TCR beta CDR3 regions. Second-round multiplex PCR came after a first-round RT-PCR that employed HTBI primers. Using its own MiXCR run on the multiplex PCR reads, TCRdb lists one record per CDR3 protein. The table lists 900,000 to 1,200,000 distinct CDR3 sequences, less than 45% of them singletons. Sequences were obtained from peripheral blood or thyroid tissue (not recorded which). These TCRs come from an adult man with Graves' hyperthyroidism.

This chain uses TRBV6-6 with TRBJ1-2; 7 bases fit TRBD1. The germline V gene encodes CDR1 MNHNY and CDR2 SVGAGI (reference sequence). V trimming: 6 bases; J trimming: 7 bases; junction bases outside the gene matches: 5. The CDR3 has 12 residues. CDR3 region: CASRETGFGYTF. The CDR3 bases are TGTGCCAGCAGGGAGACAGGGTTTGGCTACACCTTC.

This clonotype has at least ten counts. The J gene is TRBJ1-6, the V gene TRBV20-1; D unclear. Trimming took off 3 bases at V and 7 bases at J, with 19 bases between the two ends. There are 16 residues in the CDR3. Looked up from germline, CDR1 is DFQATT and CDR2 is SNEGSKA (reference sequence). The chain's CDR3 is CSARATGWTLNSPLHF. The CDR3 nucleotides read TGCAGTGCTAGGGCGACCGGCTGGACCTTAAATTCACCCCTCCACTTT.

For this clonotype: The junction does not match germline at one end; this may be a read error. CDR3 sequence (DNA): TGTGCCAGCAGTTACGCAGGGATTGGGGCCAACGTCCTGACTTTC. Translating gives CASSYAGIGANVLTF. The V call is TRBV10-3, the J call TRBJ2-6; weak D call: TRBD1 (5 bases). This CDR3 comprises 15 residues. Germline CDR1 and CDR2: ENHRY and SYGVKD.

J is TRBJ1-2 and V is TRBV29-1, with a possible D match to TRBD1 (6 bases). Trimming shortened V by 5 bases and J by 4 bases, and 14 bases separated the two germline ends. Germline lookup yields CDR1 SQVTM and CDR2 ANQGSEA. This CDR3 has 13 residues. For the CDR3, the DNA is TGCAGCGTTAGGGGGAGGCTTACCTATGGCTACACCTTC. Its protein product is CSVRGRLTYGYTF.

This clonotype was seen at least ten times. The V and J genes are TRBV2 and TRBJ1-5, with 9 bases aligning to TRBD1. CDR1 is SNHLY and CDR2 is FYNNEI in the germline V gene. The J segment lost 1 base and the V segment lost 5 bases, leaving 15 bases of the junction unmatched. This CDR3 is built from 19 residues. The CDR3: CASSFRDRDRLRSNQPQHF. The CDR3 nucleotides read TGTGCCAGCAGTTTCCGGGACAGGGATAGGTTGAGGAGCAATCAGCCCCAGCATTTT.

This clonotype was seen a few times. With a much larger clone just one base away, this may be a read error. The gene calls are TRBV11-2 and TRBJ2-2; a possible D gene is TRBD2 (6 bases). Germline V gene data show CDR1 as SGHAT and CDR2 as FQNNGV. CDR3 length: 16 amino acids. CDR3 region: CASGLVRSGNTGELFF. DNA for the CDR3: TGTGCCAGCGGCTTAGTTCGTAGCGGCAACACCGGGGAGCTGTTTTTT.

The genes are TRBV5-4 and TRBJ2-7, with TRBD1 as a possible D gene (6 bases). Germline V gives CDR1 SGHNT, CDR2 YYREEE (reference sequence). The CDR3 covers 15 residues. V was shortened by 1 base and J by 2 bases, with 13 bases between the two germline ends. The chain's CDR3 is CASSLSGDITYEQYF. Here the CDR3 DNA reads TGTGCCAGCAGCTTGTCAGGGGACATTACCTACGAGCAGTACTTC.

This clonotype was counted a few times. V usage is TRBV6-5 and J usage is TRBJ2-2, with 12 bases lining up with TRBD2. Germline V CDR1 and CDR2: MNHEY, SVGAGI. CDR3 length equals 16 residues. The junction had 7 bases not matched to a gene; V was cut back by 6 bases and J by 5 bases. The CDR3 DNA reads TGTGCCAGCAGCAGAACCGGACTAGCGGGGACCGGGGAGCTGTTTTTT. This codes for CASSRTGLAGTGELFF.

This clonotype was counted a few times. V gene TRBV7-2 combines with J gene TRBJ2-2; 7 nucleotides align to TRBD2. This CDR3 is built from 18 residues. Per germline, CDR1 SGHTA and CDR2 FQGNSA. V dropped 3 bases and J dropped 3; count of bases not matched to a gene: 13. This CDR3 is CASSFHLAGVLDTGELFF. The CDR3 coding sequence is TGTGCCAGCAGCTTTCATCTGGCGGGAGTACTGGACACCGGGGAGCTGTTTTTT.

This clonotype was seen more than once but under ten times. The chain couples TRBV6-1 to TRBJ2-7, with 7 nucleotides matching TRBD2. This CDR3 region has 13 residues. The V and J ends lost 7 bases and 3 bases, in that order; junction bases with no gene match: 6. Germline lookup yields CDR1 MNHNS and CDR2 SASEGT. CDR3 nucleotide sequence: TGTGCCAGCAAAGGACTAGAGAACTACGAGCAGTACTTC. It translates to CASKGLENYEQYF.

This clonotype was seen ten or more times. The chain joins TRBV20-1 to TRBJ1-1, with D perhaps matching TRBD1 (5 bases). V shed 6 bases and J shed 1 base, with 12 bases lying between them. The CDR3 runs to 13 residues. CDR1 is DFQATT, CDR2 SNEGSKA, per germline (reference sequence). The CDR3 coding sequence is TGCAGTGCATCCGGGACGGCGAACACTGAAGCTTTCTTT. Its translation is CSASGTANTEAFF.

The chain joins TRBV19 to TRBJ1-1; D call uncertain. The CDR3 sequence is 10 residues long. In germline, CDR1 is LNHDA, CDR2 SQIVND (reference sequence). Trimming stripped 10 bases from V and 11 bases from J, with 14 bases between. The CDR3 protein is CATRKGAAFF. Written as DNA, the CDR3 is TGTGCCACCCGCAAGGGCGCGGCTTTCTTT.

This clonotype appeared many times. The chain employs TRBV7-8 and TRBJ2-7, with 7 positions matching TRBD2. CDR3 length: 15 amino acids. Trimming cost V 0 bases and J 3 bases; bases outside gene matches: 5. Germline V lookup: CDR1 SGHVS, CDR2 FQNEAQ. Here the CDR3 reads CASSLASGGYYEQYF. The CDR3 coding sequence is TGTGCCAGCAGCTTAGCCTCGGGGGGTTACTACGAGCAGTACTTC.

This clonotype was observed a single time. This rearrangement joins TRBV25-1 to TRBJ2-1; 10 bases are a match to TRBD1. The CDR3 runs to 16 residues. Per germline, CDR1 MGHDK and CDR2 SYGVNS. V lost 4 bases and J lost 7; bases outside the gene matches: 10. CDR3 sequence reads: CASSAARDRGLNEQFF. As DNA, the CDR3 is TGTGCCAGCAGTGCTGCACGGGACAGGGGACTGAATGAGCAGTTCTTC.

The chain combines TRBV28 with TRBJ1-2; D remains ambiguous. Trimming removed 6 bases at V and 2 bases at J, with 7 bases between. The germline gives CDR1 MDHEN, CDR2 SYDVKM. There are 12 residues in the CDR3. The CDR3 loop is CASSFQNYGYTF. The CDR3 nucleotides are TGTGCCAGCAGCTTCCAAAACTATGGCTACACCTTC.

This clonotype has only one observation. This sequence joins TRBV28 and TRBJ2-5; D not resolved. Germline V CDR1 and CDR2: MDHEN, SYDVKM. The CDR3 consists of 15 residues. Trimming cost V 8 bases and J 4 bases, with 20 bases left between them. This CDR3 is CASLGWAEVLETQYF. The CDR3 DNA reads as TGTGCCAGCCTTGGGTGGGCAGAAGTATTAGAGACCCAGTACTTC.

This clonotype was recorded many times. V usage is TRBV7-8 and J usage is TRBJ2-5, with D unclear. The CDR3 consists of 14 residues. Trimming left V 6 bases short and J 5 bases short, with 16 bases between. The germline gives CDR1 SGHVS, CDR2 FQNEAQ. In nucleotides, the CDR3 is TGTGCCAGCAGGCCGATTGTGTTGAGGGAGACCCAGTACTTC. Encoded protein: CASRPIVLRETQYF.

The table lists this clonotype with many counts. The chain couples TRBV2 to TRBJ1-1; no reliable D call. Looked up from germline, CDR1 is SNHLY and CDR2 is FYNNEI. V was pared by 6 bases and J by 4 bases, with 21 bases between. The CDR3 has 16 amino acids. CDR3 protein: CASSAGLGSRPTEAFF. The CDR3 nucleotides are TGTGCCAGCAGCGCGGGTCTCGGGTCCAGGCCCACTGAAGCTTTCTTT.

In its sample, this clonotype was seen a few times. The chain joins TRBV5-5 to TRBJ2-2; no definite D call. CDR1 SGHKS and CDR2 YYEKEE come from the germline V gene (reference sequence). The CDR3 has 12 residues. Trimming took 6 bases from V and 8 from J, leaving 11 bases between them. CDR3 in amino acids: CASTPRGGELFF. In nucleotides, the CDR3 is TGTGCCAGCACCCCGCGAGGTGGGGAGCTGTTTTTT.